This T cell receptor (beta chain) was identified during a study of cytomegalovirus exposure and HLA in healthy donors. Study-level background: Of approximately 400 genotyped donors, about 80% clustered with self-reported Caucasian donors.

In the PCR, 60 Vbeta and 13 Jbeta primers were used. The repertoire was sequenced with immunoSEQ multiplex PCR; TCRdb's copy has only in-frame clones and lacks some. The sample records under 200,000 clones, roughly 80% being singletons. V lost 7 bases and J lost 4, with 13 bases in between. The germline CDR1 and CDR2 sequences are WNHNN and SYGVQD (reference sequence). CDR3 length equals 13 residues. Despite likely unrecorded immune exposures, the donors were nominally healthy at the time of sampling. The V gene is TRBV10-1, the J gene TRBJ2-5; D unresolved. The TCR was taken from a man aged 30 to 45 in good health and CMV-seronegative. Sequencing was performed on PBMCs. The CDR3 bases are TGCGCCAGCAAGGTGGGCCCAGGAGAGACCCAGTACTTC. Protein sequence: CASKVGPGETQYF.